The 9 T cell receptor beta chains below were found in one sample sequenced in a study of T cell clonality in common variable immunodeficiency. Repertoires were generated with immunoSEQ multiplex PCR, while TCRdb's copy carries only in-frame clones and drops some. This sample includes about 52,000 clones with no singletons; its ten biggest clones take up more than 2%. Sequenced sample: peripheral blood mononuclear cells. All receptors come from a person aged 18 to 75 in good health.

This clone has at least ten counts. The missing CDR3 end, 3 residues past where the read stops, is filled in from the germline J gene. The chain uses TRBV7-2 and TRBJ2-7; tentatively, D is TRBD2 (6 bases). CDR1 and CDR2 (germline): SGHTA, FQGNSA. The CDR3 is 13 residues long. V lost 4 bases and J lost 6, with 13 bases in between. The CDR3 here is CASSYSGPSEQYF. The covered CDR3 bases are TGTGCCAGCAGCTATAGCGGTCCCTCCGAG.

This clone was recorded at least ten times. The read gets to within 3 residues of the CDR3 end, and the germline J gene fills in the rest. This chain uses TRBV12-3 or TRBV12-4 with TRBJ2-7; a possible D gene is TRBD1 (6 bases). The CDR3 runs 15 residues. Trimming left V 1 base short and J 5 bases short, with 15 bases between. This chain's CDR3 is CASSLGRGEGDEQYF. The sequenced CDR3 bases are TGTGCCAGCAGTTTAGGCAGGGGAGAAGGAGACGAG.

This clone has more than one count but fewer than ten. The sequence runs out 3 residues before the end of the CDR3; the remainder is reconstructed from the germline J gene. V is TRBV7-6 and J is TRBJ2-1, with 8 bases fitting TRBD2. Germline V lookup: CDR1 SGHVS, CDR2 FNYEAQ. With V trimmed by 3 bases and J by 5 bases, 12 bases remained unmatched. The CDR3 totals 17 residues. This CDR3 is CASSFSPGTSSHNEQFF. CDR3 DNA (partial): TGTGCCAGCAGCTTTTCGCCCGGGACTAGTAGCCACAATGAG. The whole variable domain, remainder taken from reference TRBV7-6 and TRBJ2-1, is GAGVSQSPRYKVTKRGQDVALRCDPISGHVSLYWYRQALGQGPEFLTYFNYEAQQDKSGLPNDRFSAERPEGSISTLTIQRTEQRDSAMYRCASSFSPGTSSHNEQFFGPGTRLTVL.

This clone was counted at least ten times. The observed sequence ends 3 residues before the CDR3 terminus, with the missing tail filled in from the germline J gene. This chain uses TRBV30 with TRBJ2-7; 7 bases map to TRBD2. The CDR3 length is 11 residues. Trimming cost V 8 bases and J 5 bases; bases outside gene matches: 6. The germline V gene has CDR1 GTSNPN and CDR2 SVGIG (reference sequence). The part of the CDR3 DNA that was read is TGTGCCCGAGGGGAGGGCCACGAG. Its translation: CARGEGHE. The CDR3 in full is CARGEGHEQYF. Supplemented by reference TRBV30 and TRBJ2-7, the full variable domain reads SQTIHQWPATLVQPVGSPLSLECTVEGTSNPNLYWYRQAAGRGLQLLFYSVGIGQISSEVPQNLSASRPQDRQFILSSKKLLLSDSGFYLCARGEGHEQYFGPGTRLTVT.

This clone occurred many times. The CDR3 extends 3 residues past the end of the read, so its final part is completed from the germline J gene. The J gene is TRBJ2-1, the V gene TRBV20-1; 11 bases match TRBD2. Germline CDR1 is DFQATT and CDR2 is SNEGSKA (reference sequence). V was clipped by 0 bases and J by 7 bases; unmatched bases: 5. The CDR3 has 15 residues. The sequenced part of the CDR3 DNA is TGCAGTGCTAGAGATCCTAGCGGGAGGAAGAATGAG. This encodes CSARDPSGRKNE. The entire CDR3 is CSARDPSGRKNEQFF.

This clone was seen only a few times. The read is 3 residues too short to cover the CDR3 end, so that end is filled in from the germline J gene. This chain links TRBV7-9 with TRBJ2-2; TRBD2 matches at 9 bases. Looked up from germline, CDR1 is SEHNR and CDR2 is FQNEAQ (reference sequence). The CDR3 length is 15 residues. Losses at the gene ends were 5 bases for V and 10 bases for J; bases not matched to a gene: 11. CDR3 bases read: TGTGCCAGCAGCCCTGGGACTAGCTCCCAGCCGGAG. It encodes CASSPGTSSQPE. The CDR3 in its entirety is CASSPGTSSQPELFF.

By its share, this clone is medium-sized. The CDR3 reads CASSQDWAGASTDTQYF. The covered CDR3 bases are TGTGCCAGCAGCCAAGATTGGGCAGGAGCTAGCACAGATACG. V and J are TRBV14 and TRBJ2-3, with D hard to call. Read data end 3 residues before the CDR3 end; the end is taken from the germline J gene. This CDR3 is built from 17 residues. V lost 0 bases and J 0 bases, leaving 13 bases between the germline ends. CDR1 and CDR2 from the germline V gene are SGHDN and FVKESK.

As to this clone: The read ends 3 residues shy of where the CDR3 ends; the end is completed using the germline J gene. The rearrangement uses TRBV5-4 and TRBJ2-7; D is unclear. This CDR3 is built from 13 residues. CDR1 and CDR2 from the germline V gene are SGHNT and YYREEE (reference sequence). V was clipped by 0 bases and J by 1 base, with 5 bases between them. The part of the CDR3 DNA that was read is TGTGCCAGCAGCTTGGCACAGTCCTACGAG. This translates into CASSLAQSYE. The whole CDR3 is CASSLAQSYEQYF.

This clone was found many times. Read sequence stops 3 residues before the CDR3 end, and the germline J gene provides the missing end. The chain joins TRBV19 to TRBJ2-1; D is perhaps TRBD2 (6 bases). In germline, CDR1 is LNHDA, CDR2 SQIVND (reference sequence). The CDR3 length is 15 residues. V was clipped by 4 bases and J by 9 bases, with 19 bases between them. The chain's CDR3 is CASSNRASAVSEQFF. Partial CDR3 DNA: TGTGCCAGTAGTAACCGCGCTAGCGCGGTCAGTGAG.